The present T cell receptor (beta chain) was sequenced within a study of blood T cells in healthy people across ages. Study-wide results and caveats: Per million T cells, TCR beta diversity dropped about linearly as age rose. When set beside aged donors, long-lived donors presented more naive CD4+ cells and higher diversity.

Note on this clonotype: What it binds is not known.

All donors came from Russia, were Caucasian and healthy, and spanned ages about 6 to 95. The CDR3 runs to 17 residues. Per the germline V gene, CDR1 is SGHRS and CDR2 is YFSETQ. The use of a sample-barcoded 5' primer and a J-beta primer mix characterized a second PCR of roughly 6 to 11 cycles. Each cDNA molecule was tagged by a template-switch adaptor with 12 random nucleotides. TCRdb itself ran the 5' RACE reads through MiXCR, one entry per CDR3 protein. This sample yields hundreds of thousands of distinct CDR3 sequences, of which roughly 49% are seen a single time; about a third belongs to the top ten.

The receptor was derived from a woman aged 55-69 years in good health. This rearrangement joins TRBV5-1 to TRBJ2-5; the D gene could be TRBD1 or TRBD2 (5 bases each). The DNA end is more similar to TRBJ2-4, so the J call may be wrong. Sequenced sample: blood. The CDR3 spells CASSSREMGSGKNIQYF. CDR3 bases: TGCGCCAGCAGCTCCAGGGAGATGGGGTCGGGCAAAAACATTCAGTACTTC.